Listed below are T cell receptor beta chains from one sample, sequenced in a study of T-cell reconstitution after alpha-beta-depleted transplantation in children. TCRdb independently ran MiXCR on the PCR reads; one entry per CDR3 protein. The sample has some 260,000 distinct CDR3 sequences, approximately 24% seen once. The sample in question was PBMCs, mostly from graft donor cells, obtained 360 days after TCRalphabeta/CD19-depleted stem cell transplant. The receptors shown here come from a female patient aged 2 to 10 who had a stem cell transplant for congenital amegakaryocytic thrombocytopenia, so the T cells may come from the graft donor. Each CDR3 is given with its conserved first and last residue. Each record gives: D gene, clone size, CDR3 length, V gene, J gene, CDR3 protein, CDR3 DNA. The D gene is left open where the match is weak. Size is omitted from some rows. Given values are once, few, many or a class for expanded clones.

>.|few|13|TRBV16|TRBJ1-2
CASSQDRRYGYTF
TGTGCCAGCAGCCAAGACAGGCGATATGGCTACACCTTC
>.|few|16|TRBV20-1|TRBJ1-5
CSAREYGGGAHQPQHF
TGCAGTGCTAGAGAGTACGGGGGGGGCGCACATCAGCCCCAGCATTTT
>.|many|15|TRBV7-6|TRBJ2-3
CASSSSQAYTDTQYF
TGTGCCAGCAGCTCCTCTCAGGCCTACACAGATACGCAGTATTTT
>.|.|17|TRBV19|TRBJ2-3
CASSNQPDLPYTDTQYF
TGTGCCAGTAGTAACCAACCCGACCTACCATACACAGATACGCAGTATTTT
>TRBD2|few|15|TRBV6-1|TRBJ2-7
CASRVLAGGSYEQYF
TGTGCCAGCAGAGTACTAGCGGGAGGATCCTACGAGCAGTACTTC
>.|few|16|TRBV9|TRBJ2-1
CASSVTGTIPYNEQFF
TGTGCCAGCAGCGTAACGGGAACAATACCCTACAATGAGCAGTTCTTC
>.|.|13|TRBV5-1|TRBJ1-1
CASSLSGPSSAFF
TGCGCCAGCAGCTTATCGGGGCCCAGTAGTGCTTTCTTT
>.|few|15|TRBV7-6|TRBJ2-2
CASSLAGGGTGELFF
TGTGCCAGCAGCTTAGCGGGAGGTGGTACCGGGGAGCTGTTTTTT
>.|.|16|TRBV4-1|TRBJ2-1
CASSQGVGAAYNEQFF
TGCGCCAGCAGCCAAGGGGTGGGGGCCGCCTACAATGAGCAGTTCTTC
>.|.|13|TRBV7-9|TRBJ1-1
CASSFNRDSEAFF
TGTGCCAGCAGCTTTAACAGGGACTCTGAAGCTTTCTTT
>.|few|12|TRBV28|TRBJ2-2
CASSLSVGELFF
TGTGCCAGCAGCCTTAGCGTTGGGGAGCTGTTTTTT